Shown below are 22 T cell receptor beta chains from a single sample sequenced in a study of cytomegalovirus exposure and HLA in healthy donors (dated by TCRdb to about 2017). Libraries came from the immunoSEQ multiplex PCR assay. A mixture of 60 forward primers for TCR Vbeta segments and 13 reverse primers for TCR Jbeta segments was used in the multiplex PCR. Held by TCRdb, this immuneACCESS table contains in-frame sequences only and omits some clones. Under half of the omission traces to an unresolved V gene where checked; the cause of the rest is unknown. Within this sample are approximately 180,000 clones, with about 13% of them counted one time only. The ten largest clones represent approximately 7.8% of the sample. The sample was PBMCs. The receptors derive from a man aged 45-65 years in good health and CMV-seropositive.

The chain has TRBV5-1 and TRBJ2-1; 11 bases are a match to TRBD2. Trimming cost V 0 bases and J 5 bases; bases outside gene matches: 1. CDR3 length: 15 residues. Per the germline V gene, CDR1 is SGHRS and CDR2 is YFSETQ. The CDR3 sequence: CASSLGLAGNNEQFF. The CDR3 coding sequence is TGCGCCAGCAGCTTGGGACTAGCGGGGAACAATGAGCAGTTCTTC.

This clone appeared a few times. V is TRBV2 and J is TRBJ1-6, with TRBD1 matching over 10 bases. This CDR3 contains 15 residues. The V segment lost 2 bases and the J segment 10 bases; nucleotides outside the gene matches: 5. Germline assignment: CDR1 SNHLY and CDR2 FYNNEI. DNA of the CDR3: TGTGCCAGCAGTGAACAGACAGGGGGCGGCTCACCCCTCCACTTT. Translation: CASSEQTGGGSPLHF.

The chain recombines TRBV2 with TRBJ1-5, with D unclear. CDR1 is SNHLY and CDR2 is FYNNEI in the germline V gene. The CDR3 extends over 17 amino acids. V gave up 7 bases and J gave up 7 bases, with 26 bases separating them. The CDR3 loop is CASTDTMRPTSKQPQHF. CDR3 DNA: TGTGCCAGCACCGACACCATGCGTCCCACAAGTAAGCAGCCCCAGCATTTT.

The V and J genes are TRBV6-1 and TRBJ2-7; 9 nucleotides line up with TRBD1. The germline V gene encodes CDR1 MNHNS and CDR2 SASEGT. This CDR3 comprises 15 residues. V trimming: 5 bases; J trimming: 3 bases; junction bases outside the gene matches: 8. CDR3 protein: CASSTKDRGHYEQYV. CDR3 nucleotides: TGTGCCAGCAGTACCAAGGACAGGGGACACTACGAGCAGTACGTC.

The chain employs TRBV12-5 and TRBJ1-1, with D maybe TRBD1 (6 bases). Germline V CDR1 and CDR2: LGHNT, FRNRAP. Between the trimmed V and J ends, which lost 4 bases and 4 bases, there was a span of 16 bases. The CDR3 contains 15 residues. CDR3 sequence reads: CASGSATGTPTEAFF. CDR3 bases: TGTGCTAGTGGTTCCGCAACCGGGACACCCACTGAAGCTTTCTTT.

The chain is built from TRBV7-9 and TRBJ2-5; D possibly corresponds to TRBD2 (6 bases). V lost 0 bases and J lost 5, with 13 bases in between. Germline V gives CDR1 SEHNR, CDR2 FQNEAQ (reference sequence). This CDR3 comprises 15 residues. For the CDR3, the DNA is TGTGCCAGCAGCTTAGCCCGATGGGGGAGGGAGACCCAGTACTTC. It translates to CASSLARWGRETQYF. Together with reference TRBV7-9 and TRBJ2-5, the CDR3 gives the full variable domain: DTGVSQNPRHKITKRGQNVTFRCDPISEHNRLYWYRQTLGQGPEFLTYFQNEAQLEKSRLLSDRFSAERPKGSFSTLEIQRTEQGDSAMYLCASSLARWGRETQYFGPGTRLLVL.

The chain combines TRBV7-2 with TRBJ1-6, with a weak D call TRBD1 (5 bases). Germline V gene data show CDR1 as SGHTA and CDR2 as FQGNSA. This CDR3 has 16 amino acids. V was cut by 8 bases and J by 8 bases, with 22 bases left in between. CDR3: CASAALRQGGHSPLHF. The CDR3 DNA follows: TGTGCCAGCGCCGCTTTGAGGCAGGGTGGACATTCACCCCTCCACTTT.

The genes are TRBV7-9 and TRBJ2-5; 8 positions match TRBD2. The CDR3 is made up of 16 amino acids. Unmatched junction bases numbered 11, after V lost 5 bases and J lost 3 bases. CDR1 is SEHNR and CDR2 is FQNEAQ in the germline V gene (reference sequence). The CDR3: CASSARRGAGEETQYF. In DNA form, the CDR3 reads TGTGCCAGCAGCGCCCGTAGGGGAGCGGGGGAAGAGACCCAGTACTTC. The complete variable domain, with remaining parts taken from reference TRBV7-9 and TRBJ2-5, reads DTGVSQNPRHKITKRGQNVTFRCDPISEHNRLYWYRQTLGQGPEFLTYFQNEAQLEKSRLLSDRFSAERPKGSFSTLEIQRTEQGDSAMYLCASSARRGAGEETQYFGPGTRLLVL.

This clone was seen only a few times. This chain's CDR3 is CASSLDRADTQYF. As DNA, the CDR3 is TGTGCCAGCAGCTTGGACAGGGCAGATACGCAGTATTTT. This sequence joins TRBV5-4 and TRBJ2-3; D possibly corresponds to TRBD1 (6 bases). Germline values: CDR1 SGHNT, CDR2 YYREEE (reference sequence). V lost 0 bases, J lost 4 bases, and 6 bases lay in between. This CDR3 region has 13 residues.

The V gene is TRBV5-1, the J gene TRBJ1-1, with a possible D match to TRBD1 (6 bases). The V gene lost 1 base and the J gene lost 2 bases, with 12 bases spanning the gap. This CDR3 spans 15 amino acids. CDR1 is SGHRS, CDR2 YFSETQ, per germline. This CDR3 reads CASSLTTGSNTEAFF. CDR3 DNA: TGCGCCAGCAGCTTGACAACAGGGTCCAACACTGAAGCTTTCTTT.

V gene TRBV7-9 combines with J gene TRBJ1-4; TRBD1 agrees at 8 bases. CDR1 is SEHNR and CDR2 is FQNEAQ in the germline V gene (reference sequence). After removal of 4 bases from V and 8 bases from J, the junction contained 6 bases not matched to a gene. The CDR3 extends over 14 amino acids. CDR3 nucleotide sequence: TGTGCCAGCAGCTCAGGTGGGACAGGAGAAAAACTGTTTTTT. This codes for CASSSGGTGEKLFF.

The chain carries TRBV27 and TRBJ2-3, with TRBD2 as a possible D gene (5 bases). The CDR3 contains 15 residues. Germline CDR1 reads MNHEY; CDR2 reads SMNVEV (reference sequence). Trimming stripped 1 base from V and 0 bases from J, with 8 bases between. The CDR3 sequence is CASSLFEGSTDTQYF. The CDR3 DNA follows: TGTGCCAGCAGTTTATTTGAGGGAAGCACAGATACGCAGTATTTT.

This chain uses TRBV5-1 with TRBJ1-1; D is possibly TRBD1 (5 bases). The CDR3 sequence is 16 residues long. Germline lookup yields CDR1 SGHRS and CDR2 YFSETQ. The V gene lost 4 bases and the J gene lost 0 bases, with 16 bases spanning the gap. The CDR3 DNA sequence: TGCGCCAGCAGCGGCAGAGGAGGGACCATGAACACTGAAGCTTTCTTT. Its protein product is CASSGRGGTMNTEAFF.

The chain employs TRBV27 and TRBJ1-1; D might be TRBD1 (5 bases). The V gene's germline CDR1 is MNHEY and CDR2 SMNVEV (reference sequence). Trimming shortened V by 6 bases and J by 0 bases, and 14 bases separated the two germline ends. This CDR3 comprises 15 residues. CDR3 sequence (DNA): TGTGCCAGCAGGCGGGACGCGGGCATGAACACTGAAGCTTTCTTT. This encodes CASRRDAGMNTEAFF.

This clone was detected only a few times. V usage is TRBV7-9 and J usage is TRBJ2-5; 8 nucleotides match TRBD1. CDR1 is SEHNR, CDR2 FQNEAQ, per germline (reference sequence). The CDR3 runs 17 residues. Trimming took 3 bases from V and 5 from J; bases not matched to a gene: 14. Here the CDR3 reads CASSLSSVAGGRETQYF. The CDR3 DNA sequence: TGTGCCAGCAGCTTGTCAAGCGTGGCAGGGGGCCGGGAGACCCAGTACTTC.

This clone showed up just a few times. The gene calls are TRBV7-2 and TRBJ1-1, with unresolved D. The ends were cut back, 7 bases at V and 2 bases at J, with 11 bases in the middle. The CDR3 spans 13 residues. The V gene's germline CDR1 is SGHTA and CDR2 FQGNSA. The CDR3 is CASNTISNTEAFF. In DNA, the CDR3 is TGTGCCAGCAACACAATTTCAAACACTGAAGCTTTCTTT.

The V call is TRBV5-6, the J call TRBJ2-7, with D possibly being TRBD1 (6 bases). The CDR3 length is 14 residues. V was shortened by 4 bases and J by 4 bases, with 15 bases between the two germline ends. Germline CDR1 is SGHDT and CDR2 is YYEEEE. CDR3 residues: CASSLRDTDYEQYF. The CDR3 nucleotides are TGTGCCAGCAGCCTACGGGACACAGATTACGAGCAGTACTTC.

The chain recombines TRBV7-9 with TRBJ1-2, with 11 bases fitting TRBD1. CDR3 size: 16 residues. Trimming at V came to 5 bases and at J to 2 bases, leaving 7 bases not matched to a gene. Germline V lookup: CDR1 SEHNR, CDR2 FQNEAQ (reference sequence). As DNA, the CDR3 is TGTGCCAGCAGCGCCCAGGACAGGGGGCGGAACTATGGCTACACCTTC. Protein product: CASSAQDRGRNYGYTF. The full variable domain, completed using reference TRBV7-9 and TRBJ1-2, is DTGVSQNPRHKITKRGQNVTFRCDPISEHNRLYWYRQTLGQGPEFLTYFQNEAQLEKSRLLSDRFSAERPKGSFSTLEIQRTEQGDSAMYLCASSAQDRGRNYGYTFGSGTRLTVV.

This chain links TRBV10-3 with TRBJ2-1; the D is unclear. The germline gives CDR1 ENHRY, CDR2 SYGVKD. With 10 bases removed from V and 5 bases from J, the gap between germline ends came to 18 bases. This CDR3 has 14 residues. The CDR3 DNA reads TGTGCCACCCTCTCCCCTACGTCAAACAATGAGCAGTTCTTC. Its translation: CATLSPTSNNEQFF.

Written as DNA, the CDR3 is TGTGCCAGCAGCCCCTCCGGGGGGCAGGTCACCGGGGAGCTGTTTTTT. Its translation: CASSPSGGQVTGELFF. The gene calls are TRBV7-3 and TRBJ2-2, with D perhaps matching TRBD2 (7 bases). Germline V gene lookup returns CDR1 SGHTA and CDR2 FQGTGA. The CDR3 consists of 16 residues. The V gene lost 5 bases and the J gene lost 4 bases, with 17 bases spanning the gap. The entire variable domain, with the rest obtained from reference TRBV7-3 and TRBJ2-2, is as follows: GAGVSQTPSNKVTEKGKYVELRCDPISGHTALYWYRQSLGQGPEFLIYFQGTGAADDSGLPNDRFFAVRPEGSVSTLKIQRTERGDSAVYLCASSPSGGQVTGELFFGEGSRLTVL.

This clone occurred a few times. The CDR3 spells CASRSGTTISETQYF. In DNA form, the CDR3 reads TGTGCCAGCAGGTCCGGGACTACCATTTCAGAGACCCAGTACTTC. The genes are TRBV6-1 and TRBJ2-5, with TRBD2 matching 7 bases. The CDR3 is 15 amino acids. Germline assignment: CDR1 MNHNS and CDR2 SASEGT. V shed 6 bases and J 4 bases; nucleotides not matched to a gene: 11.

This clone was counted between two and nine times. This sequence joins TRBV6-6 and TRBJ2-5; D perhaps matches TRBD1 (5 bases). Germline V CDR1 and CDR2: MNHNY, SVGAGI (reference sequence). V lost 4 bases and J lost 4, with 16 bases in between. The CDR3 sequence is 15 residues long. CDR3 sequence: CASSSRGIEAETQYF. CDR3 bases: TGTGCCAGCAGTTCAAGGGGTATCGAGGCAGAGACCCAGTACTTC.